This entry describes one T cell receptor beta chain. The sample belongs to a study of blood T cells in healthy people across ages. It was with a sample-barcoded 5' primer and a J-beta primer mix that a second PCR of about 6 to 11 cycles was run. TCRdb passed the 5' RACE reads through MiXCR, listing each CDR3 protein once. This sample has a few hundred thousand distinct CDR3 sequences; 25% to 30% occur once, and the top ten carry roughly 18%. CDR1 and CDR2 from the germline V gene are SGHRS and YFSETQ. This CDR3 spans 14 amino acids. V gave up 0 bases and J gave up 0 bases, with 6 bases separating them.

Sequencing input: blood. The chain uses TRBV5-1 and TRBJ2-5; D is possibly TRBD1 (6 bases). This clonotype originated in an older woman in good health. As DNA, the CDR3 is TGCGCCAGCAGCTTGGAGGGGGACCAAGAGACCCAGTACTTC. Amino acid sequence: CASSLEGDQETQYF.